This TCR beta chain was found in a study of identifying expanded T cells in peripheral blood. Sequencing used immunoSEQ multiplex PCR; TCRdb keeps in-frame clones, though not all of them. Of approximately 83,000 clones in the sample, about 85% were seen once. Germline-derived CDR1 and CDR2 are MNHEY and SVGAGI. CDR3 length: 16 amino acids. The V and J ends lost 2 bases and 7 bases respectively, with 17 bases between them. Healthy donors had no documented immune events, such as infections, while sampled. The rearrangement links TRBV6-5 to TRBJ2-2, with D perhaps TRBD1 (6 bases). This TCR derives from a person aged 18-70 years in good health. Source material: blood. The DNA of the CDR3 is TGTGCCAGCAGTTACACTTATCAGGGGTCGGGCGGGGAGCTGTTTTTT. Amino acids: CASSYTYQGSGGELFF.